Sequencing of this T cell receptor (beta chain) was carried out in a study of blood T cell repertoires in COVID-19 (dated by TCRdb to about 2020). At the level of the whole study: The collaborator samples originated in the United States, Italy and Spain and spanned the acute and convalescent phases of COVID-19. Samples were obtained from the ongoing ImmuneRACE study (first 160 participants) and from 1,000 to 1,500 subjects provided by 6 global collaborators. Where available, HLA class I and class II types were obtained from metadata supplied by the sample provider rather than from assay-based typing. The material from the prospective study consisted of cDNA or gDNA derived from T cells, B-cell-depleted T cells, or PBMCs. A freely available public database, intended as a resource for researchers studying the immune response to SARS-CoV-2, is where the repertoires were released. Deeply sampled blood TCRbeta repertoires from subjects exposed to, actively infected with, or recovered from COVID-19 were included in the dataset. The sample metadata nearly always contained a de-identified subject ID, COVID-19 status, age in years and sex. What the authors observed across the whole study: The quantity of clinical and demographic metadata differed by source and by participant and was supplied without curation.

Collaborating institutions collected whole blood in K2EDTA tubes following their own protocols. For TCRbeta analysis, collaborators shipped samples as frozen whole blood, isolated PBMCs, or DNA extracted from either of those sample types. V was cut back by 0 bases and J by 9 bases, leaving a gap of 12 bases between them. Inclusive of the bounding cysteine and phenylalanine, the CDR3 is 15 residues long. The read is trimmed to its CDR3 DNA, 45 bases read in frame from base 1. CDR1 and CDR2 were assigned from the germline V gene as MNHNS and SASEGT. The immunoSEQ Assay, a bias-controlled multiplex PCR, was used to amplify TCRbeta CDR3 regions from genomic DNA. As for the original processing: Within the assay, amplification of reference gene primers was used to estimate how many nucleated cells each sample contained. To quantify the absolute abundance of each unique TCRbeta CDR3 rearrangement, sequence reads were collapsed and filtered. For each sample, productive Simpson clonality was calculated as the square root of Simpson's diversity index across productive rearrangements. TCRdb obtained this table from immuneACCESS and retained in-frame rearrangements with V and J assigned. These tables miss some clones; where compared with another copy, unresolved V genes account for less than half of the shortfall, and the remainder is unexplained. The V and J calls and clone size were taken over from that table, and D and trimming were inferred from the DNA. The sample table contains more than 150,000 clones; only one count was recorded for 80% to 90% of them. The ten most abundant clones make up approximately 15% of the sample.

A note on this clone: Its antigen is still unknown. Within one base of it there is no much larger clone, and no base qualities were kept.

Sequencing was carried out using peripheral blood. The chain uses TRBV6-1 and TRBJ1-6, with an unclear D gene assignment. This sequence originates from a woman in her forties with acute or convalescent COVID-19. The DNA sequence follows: TGTGCCAGCAGTGAAGCGCTTCTGGGCCGTTCACCCCTCCACTTT. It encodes CASSEALLGRSPLHF.